A selection of T cell receptor beta chains follows, all from one sample in a study of brain T cells in children with intractable seizures. Assay: immunoSEQ multiplex PCR; the TCRdb copy retains only in-frame clones and omits some. The table has more than 7,500 clones, approximately 73% seen once. Here the sequenced sample was resected brain tissue, taken at surgery. The source is a boy under two years old with tuberous sclerosis and intractable seizures. Both conserved end residues are part of each CDR3. D genes are given only for firm matches. Size is stated for part of the rows, as once, few or many counts, or as a class when the clone is expanded.

d_gene: -; j_gene: TRBJ2-3; v_gene: TRBV24-1; abundance: -; CDR3nt: TGTGCCACCAGTGACGCCACACGAACCGGCACAGATACGCAGTATTTT; CDR3aa: CATSDATRTGTDTQYF
d_gene: -; j_gene: TRBJ1-1; v_gene: TRBV19; abundance: -; CDR3nt: TGTGCCTGTCAGGGAATGAGGGGGGAAGCTTTCTTT; CDR3aa: CACQGMRGEAFF
d_gene: -; j_gene: TRBJ2-2; v_gene: TRBV9; abundance: few; CDR3nt: TGTGCCAGCAGCTCGACAGATAACACCGGGGAGCTGTTTTTT; CDR3aa: CASSSTDNTGELFF
d_gene: TRBD1; j_gene: TRBJ1-5; v_gene: TRBV7-8; abundance: -; CDR3nt: TGTGCCAGCAGCCCCGACAGGGGGCGCGTGAGTCAGCCCCAGCATTTT; CDR3aa: CASSPDRGRVSQPQHF
d_gene: -; j_gene: TRBJ1-1; v_gene: TRBV6-5; abundance: once; CDR3nt: TGTGCCAGCATTTATTCGAGCGAGGGTTTTGAAGCTTTCTTT; CDR3aa: CASIYSSEGFEAFF
d_gene: TRBD1; j_gene: TRBJ1-2; v_gene: TRBV6-1; abundance: -; CDR3nt: TGTGCCAGCAGTGACCCGGGACAGGGGGCGAACTATGGCTACACCTTC; CDR3aa: CASSDPGQGANYGYTF
d_gene: -; j_gene: TRBJ1-3; v_gene: TRBV6-6; abundance: -; CDR3nt: TGTGCCATCTTGTCCTGGGGTACGGGTGGAAACACCATATATTTT; CDR3aa: CAILSWGTGGNTIYF
d_gene: -; j_gene: TRBJ2-2; v_gene: TRBV24-1; abundance: once; CDR3nt: TGTGCCACCAGTGATTTGTTGGGGGCAGAGGGCGGGGAGCTGTTTTTT; CDR3aa: CATSDLLGAEGGELFF
d_gene: -; j_gene: TRBJ2-1; v_gene: TRBV7-9; abundance: -; CDR3nt: TGTGCCAGCAGCCTTGGGAATGAGCAGTTCTTC; CDR3aa: CASSLGNEQFF
d_gene: -; j_gene: TRBJ2-1; v_gene: TRBV19; abundance: -; CDR3nt: TGTGCCAGTAGTATAGCTAGTCCTACCTACAATGAGCAGTTCTTC; CDR3aa: CASSIASPTYNEQFF
d_gene: -; j_gene: TRBJ1-5; v_gene: TRBV6-5; abundance: -; CDR3nt: TGTGCCAGCAATGGGGTTAACAGGAGCAATCAGCCCCAGCATTTT; CDR3aa: CASNGVNRSNQPQHF
d_gene: -; j_gene: TRBJ2-3; v_gene: TRBV5-5; abundance: -; CDR3nt: TGTGCCAGCAGCTTCGACCATAGCACAGATACGCAGTATTTT; CDR3aa: CASSFDHSTDTQYF
d_gene: TRBD1; j_gene: TRBJ1-3; v_gene: TRBV30; abundance: -; CDR3nt: TGTGCCTGGAGCCGGGACAGGGTACGCTCTGGAAACACCATATATTTT; CDR3aa: CAWSRDRVRSGNTIYF
d_gene: -; j_gene: TRBJ1-1; v_gene: TRBV5-6; abundance: -; CDR3nt: TGTGCCAGCAGCTTGGGTAGTCCGGGGAACACTGAAGCTTTCTTT; CDR3aa: CASSLGSPGNTEAFF
d_gene: -; j_gene: TRBJ2-1; v_gene: TRBV5-6; abundance: few; CDR3nt: TGTGCCAGCAGCTTGACGCATGAGCAGTTCTTC; CDR3aa: CASSLTHEQFF
d_gene: -; j_gene: TRBJ1-5; v_gene: TRBV3-1/TRBV3-2; abundance: few; CDR3nt: TGTGCCAGCAGCCAAGCCGGTAGCAATCAGCCCCAGCATTTT; CDR3aa: CASSQAGSNQPQHF
d_gene: -; j_gene: TRBJ1-1; v_gene: TRBV24-1; abundance: few; CDR3nt: TGTGCCACCAGTGACCTTCCCCTTACAGAGCCGAACACTGAAGCTTTCTTT; CDR3aa: CATSDLPLTEPNTEAFF
d_gene: -; j_gene: TRBJ2-7; v_gene: TRBV25-1; abundance: -; CDR3nt: TGTGCCAGCAGCCCCTTGCGGGACTCCTACGAGCAGTACTTC; CDR3aa: CASSPLRDSYEQYF
d_gene: TRBD1; j_gene: TRBJ1-2; v_gene: TRBV4-2; abundance: -; CDR3nt: TGTGCCAGCAGCCCAACAGGGGAAAGCTATGGCTACACCTTC; CDR3aa: CASSPTGESYGYTF
d_gene: -; j_gene: TRBJ2-5; v_gene: TRBV9; abundance: -; CDR3nt: TGTGCCAGCAGCGTAGCAGGCTCCGTTGGGGAGACCCAGTACTTC; CDR3aa: CASSVAGSVGETQYF
d_gene: -; j_gene: TRBJ1-1; v_gene: TRBV18; abundance: -; CDR3nt: TGTGCCAGCTCACCCACTCAGAACACTGAAGCTTTCTTT; CDR3aa: CASSPTQNTEAFF
d_gene: TRBD1; j_gene: TRBJ1-6; v_gene: TRBV27; abundance: large; CDR3nt: TGTGCCAGCAGTTCCCCAGGGGGCTGGTATAATTCACCCCTCCACTTT; CDR3aa: CASSSPGGWYNSPLHF
d_gene: TRBD1; j_gene: TRBJ2-7; v_gene: TRBV7-9; abundance: -; CDR3nt: TGTGCCAGCAGCCCCGCCCCCGGACAGGAGGTGACGTACGAGCAGTACTTC; CDR3aa: CASSPAPGQEVTYEQYF
d_gene: TRBD1; j_gene: TRBJ1-2; v_gene: TRBV10-3; abundance: -; CDR3nt: TGTGCCATCAGAGGGGGACAGGGTGACTATGGCTACACCTTC; CDR3aa: CAIRGGQGDYGYTF
d_gene: -; j_gene: TRBJ1-1; v_gene: TRBV18; abundance: -; CDR3nt: TGTGCCAGCTCTCTGAGCGGGTCCGGGGGCACTGAAGCTTTCTTT; CDR3aa: CASSLSGSGGTEAFF